The present entry profiles one T cell receptor (beta chain) with its context. What it binds is unknown. The record originates from a study of cytomegalovirus exposure and HLA in healthy donors. Study-level findings and limits: The investigators catalogued 150 to 200 TCR beta chains as cytomegalovirus-associated. Previous analysis showed most TCR beta V segments were productive about 87% or about 30% of the time.

It was with 60 Vbeta and 13 Jbeta primers that the PCR ran. The repertoire was sequenced with immunoSEQ multiplex PCR; TCRdb's copy has only in-frame clones and lacks some. The table records under 95,000 clones, 70% to 80% of them present only once. The germline CDR1 and CDR2 sequences are SNHLY and FYNNEI. V dropped 8 bases and J dropped 7 bases, with 14 bases sitting between them. The CDR3 length is 12 residues. The sequenced material came from PBMCs. This rearrangement joins TRBV2 to TRBJ1-1; D may be TRBD1 (5 bases). The TCR sequence derives from a woman in her 40s in good health and CMV-seropositive. CDR3 sequence: CASLRDLGEAFF. The DNA of the CDR3 is TGTGCCAGCCTGCGGGACCTCGGTGAAGCTTTCTTT.